This entry features one T cell receptor (beta chain) sequence. This sample is part of a study of blood T cell repertoires in COVID-19. Study-level information: Samples of COVID-19 (acute and convalescent) were obtained from the United States, Italy and Spain. The cDNA or gDNA used as material had been derived from T cells, B-cell-depleted T cells, or PBMCs.

V lost 0 bases to trimming and J lost 4 bases, with 7 bases between them. The CDR3 is 14 residues long. Germline-derived CDR1 and CDR2 are SGHNT and YYREEE (reference sequence). Original analysis: Amplified reference gene primers provided the basis for estimating nucleated cell counts. Using immunoSEQ multiplex PCR, the repertoire was profiled, and TCRdb retains in-frame clones only, with some absent. Clone size and V and J calls were adopted from that table, with D and trimming inferred from the DNA. This sample has about 82,000 clones; roughly four fifths occur once, and the top ten carry under 7.5%.

Sequenced: peripheral blood. The clonotype originates from a man aged 45-65 years with active or convalescent COVID-19. V usage is TRBV5-4 and J usage is TRBJ2-2; D remains unclear. DNA of the CDR3: TGTGCCAGCAGCTTGGGCGGATTCACCGGGGAGCTGTTTTTT. This encodes CASSLGGFTGELFF.